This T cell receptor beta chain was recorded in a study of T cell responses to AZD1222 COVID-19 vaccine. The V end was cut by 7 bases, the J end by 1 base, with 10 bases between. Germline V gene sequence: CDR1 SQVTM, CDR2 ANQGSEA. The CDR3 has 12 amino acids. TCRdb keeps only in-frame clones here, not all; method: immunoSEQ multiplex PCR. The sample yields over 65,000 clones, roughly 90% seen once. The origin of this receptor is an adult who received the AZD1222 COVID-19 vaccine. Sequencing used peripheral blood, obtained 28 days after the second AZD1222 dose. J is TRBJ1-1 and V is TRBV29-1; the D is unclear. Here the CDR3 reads CSALTANTEAFF. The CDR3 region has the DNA TGCAGCGCCTTGACTGCGAACACTGAAGCTTTCTTT.